Presented here are 26 T cell receptor beta chains from one specimen sequenced in a study of radiotherapy plus CTLA-4 blockade in lung cancer. Clones were read by immunoSEQ multiplex PCR, and TCRdb kept only the in-frame ones, dropping some. Seen here are under 95,000 clones, about four fifths observed once, and the top ten hold about 20%. Specimen: peripheral blood, collected from a patient treated with radiotherapy plus ipilimumab. Receptor source: a human donor with non-small cell lung cancer whose response to radiotherapy plus ipilimumab could not be evaluated. Some clones in this sample may be carry-over from other donors' samples.

The chain links TRBV28 to TRBJ1-1, with TRBD1 matching 7 bases. CDR3 length: 14 residues. Germline loops: CDR1 MDHEN, CDR2 SYDVKM. With V trimmed by 6 bases and J by 5 bases, 9 bases remained unmatched. In DNA, the CDR3 is TGTGCCAGCAGGACAGGGATGTCAGGGACTGAAGCTTTCTTT. Protein: CASRTGMSGTEAFF.

This clone was found once. The J gene is TRBJ2-1, the V gene TRBV9, with TRBD1 identical over 10 bases. V lost 3 bases, J lost 4 bases, and 7 bases stayed unmatched. Germline V CDR1 and CDR2: SGDLS, YYNGEE. This CDR3 has 16 residues. The CDR3 DNA follows: TGTGCCAGCAGCGCGGCCCGGGACAGGGGATACAATGAGCAGTTCTTC. Its translation is CASSAARDRGYNEQFF.

This clone was detected only once. This sequence joins TRBV28 and TRBJ2-1; 8 positions agree with TRBD2. The trim removed 2 bases at V and 6 bases at J, leaving 3 bases unmatched. The CDR3 totals 14 residues. Germline V CDR1 and CDR2: MDHEN, SYDVKM. The CDR3 coding sequence is TGTGCCAGCAGTTTAACAGGGACTAGCAATGAGCAGTTCTTC. Its translation is CASSLTGTSNEQFF.

V usage is TRBV28 and J usage is TRBJ2-1; the match to TRBD2 covers 7 bases. There are 16 residues in the CDR3. The ends lost 3 bases at V and 0 bases at J; junction bases unmatched: 5. Germline CDR1 reads MDHEN; CDR2 reads SYDVKM. CDR3 DNA: TGTGCCAGCAGTTTCTCGGGGGGAAGCTCCTACAATGAGCAGTTCTTC. It is translated as CASSFSGGSSYNEQFF.

This chain connects TRBV19 to TRBJ2-7; 9 nucleotides line up with TRBD1. The J segment lost 7 bases and the V segment lost 6 bases, leaving 13 bases of the junction unmatched. The germline CDR1 and CDR2 sequences are LNHDA and SQIVND (reference sequence). CDR3 size: 15 residues. DNA of the CDR3: TGTGCCAGTAGCATTACCCGGGACAGGGCCAGGGAGCAGTACTTC. Translation: CASSITRDRAREQYF.

Regarding this clone: This is likely a read error, given that the CDR3 carries no conserved phenylalanine or tryptophan at its end. J is TRBJ1-5 and V is TRBV10-3; TRBD1 agrees at 12 bases. The CDR3 spans 20 residues. The V gene's germline CDR1 is ENHRY and CDR2 SYGVKD. Germline trimming cut 3 bases from V and 2 bases from J; bases unmatched to any gene: 14. CDR3 residues: CAISDSWWDRGREGNQPQHL. In DNA form, the CDR3 reads TGTGCCATCAGTGATTCGTGGTGGGACAGGGGGCGAGAGGGCAATCAGCCCCAGCATCTT.

This clone was observed a few times. The J gene is TRBJ1-1, the V gene TRBV10-3; 7 bases are a match to TRBD1. CDR1 and CDR2 from the germline V gene are ENHRY and SYGVKD. The CDR3 sequence is 14 residues long. Unmatched junction bases numbered 11, after V lost 6 bases and J lost 7 bases. The CDR3 region has the DNA TGTGCCATCAGCAGAGGGGGCCTGGGGATTGAAGCTTTCTTT. This translates into CAISRGGLGIEAFF.

The rearrangement uses TRBV15 and TRBJ2-7; D possibly corresponds to TRBD2 (5 bases). The CDR3 extends over 12 amino acids. Germline V lookup: CDR1 LNHNV, CDR2 YYDKDF (reference sequence). V was cut by 4 bases and J by 6 bases, with 10 bases left in between. The CDR3 reads CATSIPRGEQYF. The CDR3 DNA reads as TGTGCCACCAGCATCCCCCGGGGCGAGCAGTACTTC.

This clone was recorded a few times. This chain joins TRBV7-2 and TRBJ1-3, with 7 bases fitting TRBD1. The length of the CDR3 is 16 residues. J lost 2 bases, V lost 1 base, and 5 bases had no gene match. Germline CDR1 reads SGHTA; CDR2 reads FQGNSA. CDR3 amino acids: CASSLGARGTGNTIYF. CDR3 DNA: TGTGCCAGCAGCTTAGGGGCCAGGGGGACTGGAAACACCATATATTTT.

The genes are TRBV6-5 and TRBJ1-2; 7 nucleotides agree with TRBD1. Germline-derived CDR1 and CDR2 are MNHEY and SVGAGI. There are 15 residues in the CDR3. V dropped 2 bases and J dropped 4; count of bases not matched to a gene: 7. CDR3 sequence reads: CASSYETGTVYGYTF. The CDR3 bases are TGTGCCAGCAGTTACGAAACCGGGACAGTCTATGGCTACACCTTC.

DNA of the CDR3: TGTGCCAGCTCACCTACCTCTGGAGCAGATACGCAGTATTTT. This codes for CASSPTSGADTQYF. This sequence joins TRBV18 and TRBJ2-3, with D unclear. This CDR3 is built from 14 residues. Trimming took off 3 bases at V and 4 bases at J, with 11 bases between the two ends. Germline CDR1 KGHSH, CDR2 LQKENI.

This chain joins TRBV14 and TRBJ1-2, with TRBD1 matching 12 bases. The CDR3 runs to 20 residues. Germline CDR1 SGHDN, CDR2 FVKESK. Germline trimming cut 4 bases from V and 6 bases from J; bases unmatched to any gene: 21. The DNA of the CDR3 is TGTGCCAGCAGCCCAACCCGGGACAGGGGGCTCCGAGAGGCAAGTCATGGCTACACCTTC. Its translation is CASSPTRDRGLREASHGYTF.

The chain combines TRBV5-5 with TRBJ2-5; D is uncertain. V lost 3 bases, J lost 1 base, and 10 bases lay in between. Germline V lookup: CDR1 SGHKS, CDR2 YYEKEE (reference sequence). The CDR3 spans 14 residues. The CDR3, as DNA: TGTGCCAGCAGCTACAGTCTGTTCCAAGAGACCCAGTACTTC. This codes for CASSYSLFQETQYF.

The chain carries TRBV10-1 and TRBJ2-7; maybe TRBD1 (6 bases). The CDR3 contains 14 residues. Germline V gene lookup returns CDR1 WNHNN and CDR2 SYGVQD (reference sequence). V was cut by 6 bases and J by 3 bases, with 15 bases left in between. This chain's CDR3 is CASRGHRENYEQYF. The DNA for the CDR3 is TGCGCCAGCAGGGGGCACAGGGAAAACTACGAGCAGTACTTC.

The chain has TRBV7-2 and TRBJ2-5; 8 bases are a match to TRBD2. From germline, CDR1 is SGHTA and CDR2 FQGNSA. The V and J ends lost 3 bases and 5 bases, in that order; junction bases with no gene match: 11. This CDR3 region has 16 residues. This CDR3 is CASSFLSGGAIETQYF. Written as DNA, the CDR3 is TGTGCCAGCAGCTTCCTGAGCGGGGGAGCGATCGAGACCCAGTACTTC.

The chain has TRBV2 and TRBJ2-2; 11 nucleotides line up with TRBD1. The length of the CDR3 is 15 residues. V lost 2 bases and J lost 11; bases outside the gene matches: 7. The germline CDR1 and CDR2 sequences are SNHLY and FYNNEI. CDR3 amino acids: CASSEMGTGGEELFF. CDR3 nucleotides: TGTGCCAGCAGTGAAATGGGGACAGGGGGAGAAGAGCTGTTTTTT.

This clone rates as medium-sized. The rearrangement uses TRBV21-1 and TRBJ2-7; whether TRBD1, the table's D call, matches the DNA was not checked. TRBV21-1 is shown as a pseudogene. This CDR3 is built from 12 residues. CDR3 in DNA: TGTGCCAGCACCTTACAGGGAAACGAGCAGTACTTC. Amino acids: CASTLQGNEQYF.

The genes are TRBV5-1 and TRBJ1-1; 8 nucleotides agree with TRBD1. Trimming took 6 bases from V and 5 from J; bases not matched to a gene: 6. The CDR3 runs to 13 residues. Germline lookup yields CDR1 SGHRS and CDR2 YFSETQ. CDR3 residues: CASMQGAETEAFF. The CDR3 nucleotides read TGCGCCAGCATGCAGGGGGCGGAAACTGAAGCTTTCTTT.

The gene calls are TRBV28 and TRBJ1-6; 11 bases line up with TRBD1. There are 15 residues in the CDR3. With V trimmed by 3 bases and J by 10 bases, 5 bases remained unmatched. Germline values: CDR1 MDHEN, CDR2 SYDVKM. DNA for the CDR3: TGTGCCAGCAGTTTTTGGGACAGGGGGGGATCACCCCTCCACTTT. It translates to CASSFWDRGGSPLHF.

This clone turned up a few times. The V call is TRBV2, the J call TRBJ1-6; D is ambiguous. The CDR3 is 12 amino acids. Germline V gene data show CDR1 as SNHLY and CDR2 as FYNNEI. Trimming cost V 1 base and J 10 bases, with 5 bases left between them. The CDR3 DNA reads as TGTGCCAGCAGTGAAGACCGGTCACCCCTCCACTTT. It yields the protein CASSEDRSPLHF. Drawing the rest from reference TRBV2 and TRBJ1-6, the complete variable domain is EPEVTQTPSHQVTQMGQEVILRCVPISNHLYFYWYRQILGQKVEFLVSFYNNEISEKSEIFDDQFSVERPDGSNFTLKIRSTKLEDSAMYFCASSEDRSPLHFGNGTRLTVT.

The gene calls are TRBV6-1 and TRBJ1-2; TRBD1 might be the D (5 bases). V lost 5 bases and J 5 bases, leaving 12 bases between the germline ends. In germline, CDR1 is MNHNS, CDR2 SASEGT. This CDR3 comprises 13 residues. CDR3 sequence reads: CASSRQRRYGYTF. CDR3 DNA: TGTGCCAGCAGTAGACAGAGGAGATATGGCTACACCTTC.

The chain combines TRBV5-4 with TRBJ2-5; a possible D gene is TRBD2 (6 bases). The germline V gene encodes CDR1 SGHNT and CDR2 YYREEE (reference sequence). This CDR3 is built from 14 residues. V gave up 4 bases and J gave up 4 bases, with 14 bases separating them. The CDR3 DNA is TGTGCCAGCAGCGGCGGGACCCTGGGAGAGACCCAGTACTTC. Protein sequence: CASSGGTLGETQYF.

This clone was counted a few times. V gene TRBV7-9 combines with J gene TRBJ1-6; D is uncertain. The CDR3 is 15 residues long. CDR1 is SEHNR, CDR2 FQNEAQ, per germline (reference sequence). V gave up 3 bases and J gave up 2 bases, with 8 bases separating them. CDR3 sequence: CASSLWHTYNSPLHF. The CDR3 bases are TGTGCCAGCAGCTTGTGGCACACCTATAATTCACCCCTCCACTTT.

The chain combines TRBV28 with TRBJ2-2; possibly TRBD2 for D (6 bases). The CDR3 totals 17 residues. Germline CDR1 MDHEN, CDR2 SYDVKM. The V end was cut by 2 bases, the J end by 3 bases, with 16 bases between. The CDR3 bases are TGTGCCAGCAGTTTAGAGGGTTGGGGGGAGGACACCGGGGAGCTGTTTTTT. Translating it yields CASSLEGWGEDTGELFF.

V and J are TRBV5-5 and TRBJ1-5, with D perhaps matching TRBD1 (5 bases). This CDR3 spans 17 amino acids. CDR1 and CDR2 from the germline V gene are SGHKS and YYEKEE (reference sequence). V lost 0 bases, J lost 1 base, and 14 bases lay in between. The CDR3 sequence: CASSLVFGATSNQPQHF. CDR3 sequence (DNA): TGTGCCAGCAGCTTGGTTTTTGGGGCAACGAGCAATCAGCCCCAGCATTTT.

V gene TRBV28 combines with J gene TRBJ2-1; D is perhaps TRBD2 (6 bases). The germline V gene encodes CDR1 MDHEN and CDR2 SYDVKM. The CDR3 sequence is 12 residues long. V shed 3 bases and J shed 7 bases, with 7 bases lying between them. DNA of the CDR3: TGTGCCAGCAGTTTGGAGGGGAATGAGCAGTTCTTC. Amino acid sequence: CASSLEGNEQFF.